This TCR beta chain was sequenced during a study of resident and recirculating memory T cells in vitiligo (dated by TCRdb to 2016 to 2019). General notes on the study: For TCR beta sequencing, each of a few stable vitiligo patients provided PBMCs along with epidermis taken by shave biopsy from two lesional and two nonlesional sites. Without cell sorting, samples were homogenized immediately before genomic DNA was extracted using the Qiagen DNeasy Blood & Tissue Kit. The human TCR beta sequencing was designed to test whether specific clones found in lesional vitiligo skin differed from the clones found in nonlesional skin and in blood. The full study reports these points: No unique dominant TCR clone was detected, and variation in clonality was observed among vitiligo lesions. Working out how much the T cell clones identified in the vitiligo lesions and the human Trm versus Tcm pools each contribute will require future mechanistic studies. TCR sequences were not found to be conserved across biopsy sites or patients, suggesting that different lesions are infiltrated by different T cell clones, a pattern described as private specificity. Overlap and correlation analysis found no significant repertoire overlap between any two biopsies, even biopsies from the same patient, apart from each lesion compared with itself.

A patient's vitiligo counted as stable when the lesions had not changed at all during the previous 6 months. To qualify as stable, patients additionally needed to show no confetti depigmentation, which is a clinical sign of active vitiligo. Anyone who had been treated within the previous three months was excluded from the study. PBMCs were isolated from heparinized blood by Ficoll density gradient centrifugation and then flash-frozen. The immunoSEQ hsTCRB kit was used to amplify TCR beta chains from the genomic DNA. The immunoSEQ service sequenced the TCR beta libraries on an Illumina MiSeq instrument. In the paper's pipeline: The immunoSEQ Analyzer was used to analyze the repertoire data. TCRdb provides this immuneACCESS table in a form limited to in-frame rearrangements. Some clones are lacking; in checked studies, under half of them reflect an unresolved V gene, and why the rest are absent is not known. V, J and clone size are those of that table, while D and trimming were read from the DNA. This sample comprises 40,000 to 50,000 clones, around 90% of them detected only once. The ten largest clones represent roughly 4.7% of the sample.

The CDR3 measures 14 amino acids from cysteine to phenylalanine. CDR3 DNA is the only sequence kept; it has 42 bases, read in frame from the first base. For this chain, trimming is 5 bases at the V end and 2 bases at the J end, and the number of junction bases without a gene match is 5. CDR1 and CDR2, looked up from the germline V gene (reference sequence), are SEHNR and FQNEAQ. This clone was counted between two and nine times. Its antigen is currently not known. One base away there is no much larger clone; base qualities are not given. Recombination linked TRBV7-9 to TRBJ2-5, and 7 bases in between align with TRBD1. This sequence was found in a male donor with vitiligo. The sequenced sample consisted of blood. CDR3 loop: CASSRDRDQETQYF. The DNA sequence reads TGTGCCAGCAGCCGAGACAGGGATCAAGAGACCCAGTACTTC.